This T cell receptor (beta chain) was sequenced for a study of T cell responses to AZD1222 COVID-19 vaccine. Germline V gives CDR1 SEHNR, CDR2 FQNEAQ (reference sequence). The ends were cut back, 2 bases at V and 2 bases at J, with 9 bases in the middle. The length of the CDR3 is 14 residues. A note on this clone: Its antigen is as yet unknown.

Whole-study results and caveats: Donor demographics were predominantly white British with a female majority; clonal diversity may be underestimated.

This table comes from immunoSEQ multiplex PCR, and its TCRdb copy is limited to in-frame clones, with some not included. This table has some 120,000 clones, approximately 91% appearing once. Analysis merged second doses at about 4 or about 12 weeks. The origin of this receptor is an adult who received the AZD1222 COVID-19 vaccine. V is TRBV7-9 and J is TRBJ1-2; TRBD1 might be the D (6 bases). This sample comprised peripheral blood, obtained 28 days after the second AZD1222 dose. The CDR3 DNA is TGTGCCAGCAGCTTAACAGGGCGAAACTATGGCTACACCTTC. Amino acids: CASSLTGRNYGYTF.